This T cell receptor (beta chain) came from a study of blood T cell repertoires in COVID-19. Study-level background: Italy, Spain and the United States were the sources of the convalescent and acute COVID-19 samples. PBMCs, B-cell-depleted T cells, or T cells were the source of the cDNA or gDNA that made up the material.

In the original analysis: How many nucleated cells were present was estimated from reference gene primer amplification. The repertoire was sequenced with immunoSEQ multiplex PCR; TCRdb's copy has only in-frame clones and lacks some. V and J calls and clone size follow that table, whereas D and trimming were derived from the DNA. The sample lists about 83,000 clones; roughly 87% were seen once. J gave up 5 bases and V 4 bases, and 6 bases lay outside the gene matches. This CDR3 comprises 15 residues. CDR1 KGHDR and CDR2 SFDVKD come from the germline V gene. This sequence joins TRBV24-1 and TRBJ2-1, with 8 bases fitting TRBD1. Sequenced sample: peripheral blood. This TCR was sampled from a woman in her fifties or sixties with active or convalescent COVID-19. Written as DNA, the CDR3 is TGTGCCACCAGTGACCTCCTGGACAGGGACAATGAGCAGTTCTTC. This codes for CATSDLLDRDNEQFF.